A selection of T cell receptor beta chains follows, all from one sample in a study of cytomegalovirus exposure and HLA in healthy donors. Here immunoSEQ multiplex PCR was the method, and the copy in TCRdb shows in-frame clones only, minus some. Altogether 130,000 or so clones are present, roughly 62% being singletons, with the ten largest covering 1.8%. The sample consisted of PBMCs. These receptors all stem from a male donor in good health and CMV-seronegative. Each CDR3 is given with its conserved first and last residue. The D gene is left open where the match is weak. Size is omitted from some rows. Given values are once, few, many or a class for expanded clones.

d_call	clone_size	j_call	v_call	cdr3_nt	cdr3_aa
.	.	TRBJ1-2	TRBV9	TGTGCCAGCAGCGTAGGAGGGAGGGACTATGGCTACACCTTC	CASSVGGRDYGYTF
TRBD1	once	TRBJ2-3	TRBV7-3	TGTGCCAGCAGCCCAGGGGGCCCCGGCACAGATACGCAGTATTTT	CASSPGGPGTDTQYF
TRBD2	.	TRBJ2-3	TRBV5-1	TGCGCCAGCAGCTTTAGCGGGGGATCAGATACGCAGTATTTT	CASSFSGGSDTQYF
.	.	TRBJ2-2	TRBV7-2	TGTGCCAGCAGCTCCCGATGGGAGGGGGAGCTGTTTTTT	CASSSRWEGELFF
TRBD1	.	TRBJ2-2	TRBV4-3	TGCGCCAGCAGCCGGGACAGGGCTTACGGGGAGCTGTTTTTT	CASSRDRAYGELFF
.	.	TRBJ2-2	TRBV5-4	TGTGCCAGCAGTGCGGGGCCCTACACCGGGGAGCTGTTTTTT	CASSAGPYTGELFF
TRBD1	.	TRBJ2-2	TRBV4-3	TGCGCCAGCAGCCAACCCCGGACAGGGATTAACACCGGGGAGCTGTTTTTT	CASSQPRTGINTGELFF
TRBD2	few	TRBJ2-5	TRBV19	TGTGCCAGTAGTATTACGGGGGGGACGGAGACCCAGTACTTC	CASSITGGTETQYF
.	.	TRBJ1-2	TRBV25-1	TGTGCCAGCAGTGAAGCGGGGGTTGTCTATGGCTACACCTTC	CASSEAGVVYGYTF
TRBD1	few	TRBJ1-4	TRBV5-5	TGTGCCAGCACCCGGACAGGGCAGGGCGAAAAACTGTTTTTT	CASTRTGQGEKLFF
TRBD2	.	TRBJ2-7	TRBV5-4	TGTGCCAGCAGCTTGGGCGGGGGGGCAGGTTACTACGAGCAGTACTTC	CASSLGGGAGYYEQYF
TRBD1	few	TRBJ1-6	TRBV10-2	TGCGCCAGCAGCGCCACAGGGGGCGGGTCACCCCTCCACTTT	CASSATGGGSPLHF
.	few	TRBJ1-1	TRBV7-9	TGTGCCAGCAGCGCCATAGGGGCGGAAGCTTTCTTT	CASSAIGAEAFF
TRBD1	.	TRBJ1-2	TRBV6-1	TGTGCCAGCAGTTCAGGACAGGGTGAGGCCTATGGCTACACCTTC	CASSSGQGEAYGYTF
.	.	TRBJ2-5	TRBV18	TGTGCCAGCTCACCGAACAGCCAAGAGACCCAGTACTTC	CASSPNSQETQYF
.	.	TRBJ1-6	TRBV5-6	TGTGCCAGCAGCTTGGGGGGGCGCGCCTATAATTCACCCCTCCACTTT	CASSLGGRAYNSPLHF
.	.	TRBJ2-7	TRBV19	TGTGCCAGTAGTATGGGGGACACCCTCTACGAGCAGTACTTC	CASSMGDTLYEQYF
.	.	TRBJ2-3	TRBV29-1	TGCAGCGTTGACCGAGATACGCAGTATTTT	CSVDRDTQYF
.	.	TRBJ2-7	TRBV5-4	TGTGCCAGCCGCAGCTCGTGGGGAGGGCAGGGGGCGCCGGGGCAGTACTTC	CASRSSWGGQGAPGQYF